This T cell receptor (beta chain) was sequenced in a study of CD8+ T cells in alopecia areata (dated by TCRdb to the late 2010s). Study-wide context: The treated patients took part in an open-label pilot trial in which moderate-to-severe alopecia areata was treated with oral tofacitinib at 5 to 10 mg twice daily. Patients stayed on tofacitinib for 6 to 18 months and then had 6 months of follow-up off drug so that delayed response and recurrence could be assessed. To study T cell clonal expansion in alopecia areata, the researchers applied high-throughput TCRbeta sequencing to both the C3H/HeJ mouse model and human patients. RNA was extracted with the PAXgene miRNA kit for fixed scalp, the miRNeasy kit for PBMCs, and the RNeasy kit for mouse skin. In treated patients, disease severity was measured using the SALT score, which gives the percentage of scalp surface area affected. immunoSEQ multiplex PCR using 35 Vbeta forward primers and 13 Jbeta reverse primers was used to amplify TCRbeta CDR3 regions. Scalp clonality was compared across normal scalp (n=4), patchy alopecia areata scalp (n=8), and alopecia totalis/universalis scalp (n=8). Tofacitinib-treated patients had biopsies at baseline and at 4 and 24 weeks of treatment, with a later scalp biopsy in several patients. On the human side, TCRbeta sequencing was run on scalp tissue and on sorted CD4+ and CD8+ peripheral blood T cells from healthy controls and from alopecia areata patients with either patchy or totalis/universalis disease.

The study at large found these results: Shared TCR sequences between patients were less evident than in mice, which may be partly attributable to HLA diversity in the patient population. Unlike mouse skin, where gammadelta T cells dominate, normal human skin contains resident alphabeta T cells that get sequenced too, which complicates analysis of the scalp TCR repertoire. Because the treated cohort was small and included a single nonresponder, larger studies are needed to assess links between baseline CD8+ expansion and response. Compared with normal scalp, lesional scalp, particularly in alopecia totalis/universalis, had higher clonality and more expanded CD8+ clones, which suggests antigenic drive. Scalp clonality and the number of expanded CD8+ clones among the top 100 scalp clones were significantly decreased by tofacitinib. During tofacitinib treatment, many expanded lesional clones remained in scalp and blood, and this persistence may partly explain relapse after treatment is stopped.

This clone was counted between two and nine times. It has no known antigen specificity. No base-level quality is on record; no much larger clone is a single base apart. The time point tag for this specimen amounts to: 20 to 30 weeks on oral tofacitinib. The treatment or condition label here, explained by the study, means: oral pan-JAK inhibitor, 5-10 mg twice daily. From alopecia areata patients, peripheral blood was collected along with lesional scalp punch biopsies. PBMCs were isolated by density centrifugation and stained for CD3, CD4 and CD8, after which CD4+ and CD8+ T cells were sorted on a FACSAria. Library construction relied on the immunoSEQ multiplex PCR assay. To provide template for TCR sequencing, every sample had RNA extracted and reverse transcribed into cDNA. First-strand cDNA was synthesized using SuperScript III with a 2:1 mix of oligo-dT and random hexamers. A synthetic immune receptor repertoire was used to gauge amplification bias, and whatever bias remained was removed computationally. In the source study's methods: Raw reads were preprocessed for error removal, and CDR3 was defined according to IMGT conventions as running from the conserved cysteine to phenylalanine. Clonality was computed as 1 minus the Shannon entropy, with the entropy normalized by log2 of the number of productive unique TCRs. Scalp TCRbeta sequences were cross-referenced with sorted blood CD4 and CD8 repertoires so that the CD4 or CD8 identity of scalp clones could be inferred. The table comes from immuneACCESS by way of TCRdb, which keeps in-frame sequences with V and J called. Part of the clones is missing from these tables; in studies checked, under half for an unresolved V gene and the rest for unknown reasons. V and J calls and clone size are as listed in that table; D and trimming were resolved from the DNA. The sample includes roughly 120,000 clones, with around 53% observed a single time. The biggest ten clones account for more than 9% of the sample.

CDR1 and CDR2, per the germline V gene, are SGHRS and YFSETQ. The CDR3, from cysteine to phenylalanine, totals 13 residues. Only the CDR3 region is kept as DNA, spanning 39 bases read in frame from base 1. The junction shows trimming of 0 bases on V and 3 bases on J, plus 6 bases between the germline ends. This clonotype originated in a human donor with alopecia areata. Source: CD8+ T cells sorted from blood, taken at week 24, from a patient treated with tofacitinib. In this chain, TRBV5-1 is recombined with TRBJ1-2, with the D segment identity uncertain. The CDR3: CASSLAPDYGYTF. The sequence in DNA is TGCGCCAGCAGCTTGGCGCCGGACTATGGCTACACCTTC.